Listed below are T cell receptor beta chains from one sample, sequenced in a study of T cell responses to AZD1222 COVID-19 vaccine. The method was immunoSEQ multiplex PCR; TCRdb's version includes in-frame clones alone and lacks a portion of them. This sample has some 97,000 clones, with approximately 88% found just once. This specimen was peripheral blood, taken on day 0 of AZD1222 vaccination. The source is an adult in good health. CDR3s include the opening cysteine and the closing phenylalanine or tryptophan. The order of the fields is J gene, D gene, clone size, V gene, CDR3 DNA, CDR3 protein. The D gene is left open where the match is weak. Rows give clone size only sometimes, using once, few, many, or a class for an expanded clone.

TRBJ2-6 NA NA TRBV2 TGTGCCAGCAGTGAAGTTCGATCAGGGGCCAACGTCCTGACTTTC CASSEVRSGANVLTF
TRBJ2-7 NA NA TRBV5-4 TGTGCCAGCAGCACCGACGGCGTCCAGCAGTACTTC CASSTDGVQQYF
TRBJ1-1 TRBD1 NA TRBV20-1 TGCAGTGCTAGGGGACAGGGACCGGCTTTCTTT CSARGQGPAFF
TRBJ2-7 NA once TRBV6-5 TGTGCCAGCAGTTACCTCCAGGGCTCCTACGAGCAGTACTTC CASSYLQGSYEQYF
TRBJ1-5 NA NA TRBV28 TGTGCCAGCAGTATTCCGGACAGAAGCAATCAGCCCCAGCATTTT CASSIPDRSNQPQHF
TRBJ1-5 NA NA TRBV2 TGTGCCAGCAGAGCCGGGACAACCGATCAGCCCCAGCATTTT CASRAGTTDQPQHF
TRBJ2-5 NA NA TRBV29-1 TGCAGCGTTGGACAGCCGGGAGAGACCCAGTACTTC CSVGQPGETQYF
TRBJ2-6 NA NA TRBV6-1 TGTGCCAGCAGTGTGTCCCGTGACCTAGGGGCCAACGTCCTGACTTTC CASSVSRDLGANVLTF
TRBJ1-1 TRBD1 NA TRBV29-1 TGCAGCGTTCGTGGCAGGGGGGGAACTGAAGCTTTCTTT CSVRGRGGTEAFF
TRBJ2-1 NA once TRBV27 TGTGCCAGCAGGGGGTCATCCGCACTCCAGTTCTTC CASRGSSALQFF
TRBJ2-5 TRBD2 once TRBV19 TGTGCCAGTAGTATTACAAGCGGGGGCGCGTCCCAGTACTTC CASSITSGGASQYF
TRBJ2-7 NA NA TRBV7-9 TGTGCCAGCAGCTTAGCGACGGACTACGAGCAGTACTTC CASSLATDYEQYF
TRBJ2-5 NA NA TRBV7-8 TGTGCCAGCAGCTTAGGTGGAGGTAGACAAGAGACCCAGTACTTC CASSLGGGRQETQYF
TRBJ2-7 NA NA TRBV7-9 TGTGCCAGCAGCTTAGATCTGCAGGGTAATAGCCACGAGCAGTACTTC CASSLDLQGNSHEQYF
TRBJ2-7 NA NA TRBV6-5 TGTGCCAGCAGTTACCAAGCCAGGGTCTACGAGCAGTACTTC CASSYQARVYEQYF
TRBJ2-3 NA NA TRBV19 TGTGCCAGTCGGTCCGCCCAAACCAGGGATACGCAGTATTTT CASRSAQTRDTQYF
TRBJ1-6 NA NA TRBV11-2 TGTGCCAGCAGCTTAGATGGGCCGGGGGCTAACTCACCCCTCCACTTT CASSLDGPGANSPLHF
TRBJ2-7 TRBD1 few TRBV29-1 TGCAGCGGGGGGACCGGGACAGGAAACGAGCAGTACTTC CSGGTGTGNEQYF
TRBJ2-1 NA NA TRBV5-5 TGTGCCAGCAGCTTGGACGTGGGCAGCTCCTACAATGAGCAGTTCTTC CASSLDVGSSYNEQFF
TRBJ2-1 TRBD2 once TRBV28 TGTGCCAGCAGTTTATGGGGACTAGCGCCGCGCCACAATGAGCAGTTCTTC CASSLWGLAPRHNEQFF
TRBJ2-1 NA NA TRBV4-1 TGCGCCAGCGGGGTCGGGGGCCAAGGGGATGAGCAGTTCTTC CASGVGGQGDEQFF
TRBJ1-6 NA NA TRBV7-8 TGTGCCAGCAGCTTAGAAGTCTATAATTCACCCCTCCACTTT CASSLEVYNSPLHF
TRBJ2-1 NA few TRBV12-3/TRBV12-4 TGTGCCAGCAGTCTTCCACCCACCGTGGTGCAGTTCTTC CASSLPPTVVQFF
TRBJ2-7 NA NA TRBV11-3 TGTGCCAGCAGCTTAGTCGGCAGGGGATTCCACGAGCAGTACTTC CASSLVGRGFHEQYF
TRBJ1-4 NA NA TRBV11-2 TGTGCCAGCAGCTTAGCGGTGGGGGGGAATGAAAAACTGTTTTTT CASSLAVGGNEKLFF
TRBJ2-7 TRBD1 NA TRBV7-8 TGTGCCAGCAGCTCCCGGACAGGATACGAGCAGTACTTC CASSSRTGYEQYF
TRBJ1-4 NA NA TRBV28 TGTGCCAGCAGTTTATCAGGATATAATGAAAAACTGTTTTTT CASSLSGYNEKLFF